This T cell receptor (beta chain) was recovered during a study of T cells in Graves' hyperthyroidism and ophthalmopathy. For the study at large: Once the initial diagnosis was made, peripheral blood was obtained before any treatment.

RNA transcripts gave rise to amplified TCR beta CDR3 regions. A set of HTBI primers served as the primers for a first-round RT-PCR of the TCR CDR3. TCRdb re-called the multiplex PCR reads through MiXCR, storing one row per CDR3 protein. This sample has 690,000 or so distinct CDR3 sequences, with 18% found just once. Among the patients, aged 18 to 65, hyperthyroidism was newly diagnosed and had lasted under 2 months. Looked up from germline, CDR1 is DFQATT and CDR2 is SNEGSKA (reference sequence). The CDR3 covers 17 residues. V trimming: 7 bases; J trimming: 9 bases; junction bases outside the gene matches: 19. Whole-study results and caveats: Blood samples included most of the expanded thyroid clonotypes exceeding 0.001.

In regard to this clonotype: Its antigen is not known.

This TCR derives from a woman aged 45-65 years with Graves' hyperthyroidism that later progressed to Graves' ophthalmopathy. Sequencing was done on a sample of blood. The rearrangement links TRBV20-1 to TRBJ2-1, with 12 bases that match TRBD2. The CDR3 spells CSDTVPGLAGGPGEQFF. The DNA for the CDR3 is TGCAGTGACACAGTGCCAGGCCTAGCGGGGGGGCCTGGTGAGCAGTTCTTC.